This T cell receptor (beta chain) was captured by sequencing in a study of cytomegalovirus exposure and HLA in healthy donors. Study context: The early release's HLA-typed donors yielded 65 million to 85 million unique TCRs. Broader study findings: The productive fraction for most TCR beta V segments was about 90% or about 30% in an earlier analysis. Specificity of a few CMV-associated chains for CMV antigens was verified in vitro.

Germline V gene sequence: CDR1 SGHTA, CDR2 FQGTGA. The CDR3 spans 13 residues. Germline trimming cut 5 bases from V and 11 bases from J; bases unmatched to any gene: 3. The PCR made use of 60 Vbeta and 13 Jbeta primers. The protocol was immunoSEQ multiplex PCR, while the TCRdb copy is restricted to in-frame clones and leaves out a portion. The sample includes some 150,000 clones, roughly 76% of them seen just once. Points on this clone: Its target is unknown.

This chain joins TRBV7-3 and TRBJ2-3, with 14 bases identical to TRBD2. The TCR sequence derives from a man aged 55 to 70 in good health and CMV-seronegative. The sample taken for sequencing was PBMCs. The DNA of the CDR3 is TGTGCCAGCAGCCAAGGGACTAGCGGGGGGCAGTATTTT. This translates into CASSQGTSGGQYF.